A single sample gave rise to the 22 T cell receptor beta chains below, sequenced in a study of T cells in Graves' hyperthyroidism and ophthalmopathy. Amplified regions were TCR beta CDR3 sequences from RNA transcripts. The TCR CDR3 was amplified in a first-round RT-PCR using the HTBI primer set. In TCRdb, the multiplex PCR reads were re-called with MiXCR into one record per CDR3 protein. The table lists approximately 720,000 distinct CDR3 sequences, around 19% of them singletons. Sequences were obtained from blood. The receptors derive from a woman in her forties or fifties with Graves' hyperthyroidism that later progressed to Graves' ophthalmopathy.

This clonotype came up a few times. This chain connects TRBV10-3 to TRBJ2-1; no definite D call. Germline V lookup: CDR1 ENHRY, CDR2 SYGVKD. The CDR3 length is 14 residues. The V gene lost 2 bases and the J gene lost 5 bases, with 10 bases spanning the gap. The CDR3, as DNA: TGTGCCATCAGTGAGAGTACGGGCGACAATGAGCAGTTCTTC. Its translation is CAISESTGDNEQFF.

J is TRBJ1-4 and V is TRBV29-1; 9 nucleotides agree with TRBD1. Unmatched junction bases numbered 9, after V lost 5 bases and J lost 11 bases. The CDR3 is made up of 13 amino acids. Germline V CDR1 and CDR2: SQVTM, ANQGSEA. The CDR3 loop is CSVTGQGRGKLFF. The CDR3 DNA sequence: TGCAGCGTTACCGGACAGGGGAGGGGGAAACTGTTTTTT.

About this clonotype itself: One junction end disagrees with the germline gene, perhaps due to a read error. The rearrangement links TRBV7-8 to TRBJ2-5; no definite D call. This CDR3 region has 13 residues. Germline-derived CDR1 and CDR2 are SGHVS and FQNEAQ. CDR3 in amino acids: CASSRLVRETQYF. The CDR3 nucleotides are TGCGCCAGCAGCCGGTTGGTGCGGGAGACCCAGTACTTC.

Ten or more counts support this clonotype. The chain recombines TRBV20-1 with TRBJ2-1; D gene uncertain. Germline-derived CDR1 and CDR2 are DFQATT and SNEGSKA (reference sequence). The CDR3 length is 12 residues. The V end was cut by 8 bases, the J end by 6 bases, with 14 bases between. CDR3 bases: TGCAGTTCAACCAGAGAATCCAATGAGCAGTTCTTC. Translating gives CSSTRESNEQFF.

This clonotype was seen ten or more times. The rearrangement joins TRBV12-3 or TRBV12-4 to TRBJ2-3; 11 bases fit TRBD2. Trimming at V came to 6 bases and at J to 2 bases, leaving 4 bases not matched to a gene. CDR3 length equals 15 residues. CDR3 in DNA: TGTGCCAGCAGCCGACTAGCGGGGACCACAGATACGCAGTATTTT. It is translated as CASSRLAGTTDTQYF.

This clonotype was found a few times. The chain recombines TRBV10-3 with TRBJ2-1; D perhaps matches TRBD2 (7 bases). Germline V gives CDR1 ENHRY, CDR2 SYGVKD. The V end lost 4 bases, the J end lost 0 bases, and 10 bases lay between the germline ends. This CDR3 comprises 15 residues. CDR3 bases: TGTGCCATCAGTGTGGGGGGGCTCTCCTACAATGAGCAGTTCTTC. Amino acids: CAISVGGLSYNEQFF.

The genes are TRBV27 and TRBJ1-5; tentatively, D is TRBD1 (5 bases). Trimming pared 6 bases from V and 6 bases from J, leaving 9 bases between. The CDR3 loop spans 12 amino acids. In germline, CDR1 is MNHEY, CDR2 SMNVEV (reference sequence). Here the CDR3 reads CASRGLGQPQHF. DNA for the CDR3: TGTGCCAGCAGGGGGCTGGGTCAGCCCCAGCATTTT.

This clonotype was recorded many times. This chain uses TRBV12-3 or TRBV12-4 with TRBJ1-2; 12 nucleotides match TRBD1. J was trimmed by 0 bases and V by 6 bases; bases with no gene match: 2. The CDR3 extends over 15 amino acids. Here the CDR3 DNA reads TGTGCCAGCAGCCGGGACAGGGGGCCTAACTATGGCTACACCTTC. Its protein product is CASSRDRGPNYGYTF.

This clonotype was counted a few times. The genes are TRBV27 and TRBJ1-2, with 9 bases aligning to TRBD1. This CDR3 comprises 16 residues. Per germline, CDR1 MNHEY and CDR2 SMNVEV (reference sequence). V dropped 0 bases and J dropped 4; count of bases not matched to a gene: 6. As DNA, the CDR3 is TGTGCCAGCAGTTTATCGGGGACAGGGAGACTCTATGGCTACACCTTC. This encodes CASSLSGTGRLYGYTF.

This clonotype was recorded a few times. The V and J genes are TRBV18 and TRBJ2-1; D tentatively fits TRBD1 or TRBD2 (5 bases each). The germline V and J ends were trimmed by 6 bases and 4 bases, with 19 bases remaining between them. This CDR3 region has 16 residues. Looked up from germline, CDR1 is KGHSH and CDR2 is LQKENI. The CDR3 loop is CASSPVKGSLYNEQFF. Here the CDR3 DNA reads TGTGCCAGCTCCCCTGTGAAGGGGAGTCTGTACAATGAGCAGTTCTTC.

For the CDR3, the DNA is TGTGCCAGCAGCTTAGTCCCCCCGGGGGACACCGGGGAGCTGTTTTTT. Its protein is CASSLVPPGDTGELFF. The rearrangement links TRBV7-8 to TRBJ2-2, with D possibly TRBD2 on 6 matching bases. With 1 base removed from V and 3 bases from J, the gap between germline ends came to 12 bases. Germline V gives CDR1 SGHVS, CDR2 FQNEAQ. The CDR3 is made up of 16 amino acids.

This clonotype has a handful of counts. This chain connects TRBV15 to TRBJ2-2; D unresolved. The V gene's germline CDR1 is LNHNV and CDR2 YYDKDF (reference sequence). This CDR3 contains 16 residues. V was cut by 0 bases and J by 4 bases, with 12 bases left in between. CDR3 in amino acids: CATSRDLGQSTGELFF. DNA of the CDR3: TGTGCCACCAGCAGAGATTTAGGGCAGAGCACCGGGGAGCTGTTTTTT.

The table lists this clonotype with many counts. This chain joins TRBV5-1 and TRBJ1-6; the D gene is possibly TRBD1 (5 bases). The CDR3 length is 14 residues. Germline assignment: CDR1 SGHRS and CDR2 YFSETQ. V was pared by 0 bases and J by 5 bases, with 6 bases between. The CDR3 DNA reads as TGCGCCAGCAGCTTGGAGGGGAATAATTCACCCCTCCACTTT. This encodes CASSLEGNNSPLHF.

This chain uses TRBV6-1 with TRBJ1-2, with TRBD1 matching 9 bases. The ends lost 2 bases at V and 4 bases at J; junction bases unmatched: 5. Germline V CDR1 and CDR2: MNHNS, SASEGT. The CDR3 extends over 15 amino acids. The CDR3 loop is CASSELGTGLYGYTF. The CDR3 DNA sequence: TGTGCCAGCAGTGAACTTGGGACAGGGCTCTATGGCTACACCTTC.

The chain joins TRBV20-1 to TRBJ2-1; TRBD2 aligns across 8 bases. Trimming removed 0 bases from V and 2 bases from J; junction bases left unmatched: 6. The CDR3 is 16 residues long. CDR1 and CDR2 (germline): DFQATT, SNEGSKA (reference sequence). CDR3 DNA sequence: TGCAGTGCTAGAGACTACGGGGGGGCCGCCTACAATGAGCAGTTCTTC. It codes for CSARDYGGAAYNEQFF.

The rearrangement links TRBV15 to TRBJ1-2; D call uncertain. Trimming removed 3 bases at V and 8 bases at J, with 16 bases between. The CDR3 is 14 amino acids. Germline V gene lookup returns CDR1 LNHNV and CDR2 YYDKDF (reference sequence). The DNA of the CDR3 is TGTGCCACCAGCAGCCGTGGAGCCCGGTACGGCTACACCTTC. The encoded protein is CATSSRGARYGYTF.

CDR3 loop: CASSTDRWGTEAFF. CDR3 DNA sequence: TGTGCCAGTAGTACCGACAGGTGGGGGACTGAAGCTTTCTTT. The chain is built from TRBV19 and TRBJ1-1; D may be TRBD1 (6 bases). This CDR3 is built from 14 residues. Trimming removed 4 bases at V and 5 bases at J, with 14 bases between. Germline loops: CDR1 LNHDA, CDR2 SQIVND (reference sequence).

The chain couples TRBV19 to TRBJ1-1, with D perhaps TRBD1 (5 bases). The CDR3 extends over 13 amino acids. Germline V gene data show CDR1 as LNHDA and CDR2 as SQIVND (reference sequence). Trimming removed 10 bases from V and 1 base from J, with 13 bases in between. This CDR3 reads CATGGAQNTEAFF. The CDR3 nucleotides read TGTGCCACTGGCGGGGCACAGAACACTGAAGCTTTCTTT. The full variable domain, in which reference TRBV19 and TRBJ1-1 provide the parts outside the CDR3, is DGGITQSPKYLFRKEGQNVTLSCEQNLNHDAMYWYRQDPGQGLRLIYYSQIVNDFQKGDIAEGYSVSREKKESFPLTVTSAQKNPTAFYLCATGGAQNTEAFFGQGTRLTVV.

This clonotype turned up a few times. The rearrangement joins TRBV10-3 to TRBJ2-3, with 8 bases identical to TRBD1. In germline, CDR1 is ENHRY, CDR2 SYGVKD. V shed 3 bases, J shed 2 bases, and the junction held 7 bases outside the gene matches. The CDR3 totals 16 residues. CDR3 bases: TGTGCCATCAGTGATGGGGGGACAGGAGTCACAGATACGCAGTATTTT. Translation: CAISDGGTGVTDTQYF.

The V and J genes are TRBV7-9 and TRBJ1-1, with D tentatively TRBD1 (6 bases). V was shortened by 2 bases and J by 6 bases, with 16 bases between the two germline ends. Per the germline V gene, CDR1 is SEHNR and CDR2 is FQNEAQ (reference sequence). The CDR3 spans 15 residues. The chain's CDR3 is CASSLPISGGPEAFF. Written as DNA, the CDR3 is TGTGCCAGCAGCTTACCGATTTCGGGGGGCCCTGAAGCTTTCTTT.

Many counts were recorded for this clonotype. The chain joins TRBV5-1 to TRBJ2-1, with 10 bases lining up with TRBD2. With 0 bases clipped from V and 2 bases from J, the junction kept 5 bases outside the gene matches. The CDR3 has 17 residues. Looked up from germline, CDR1 is SGHRS and CDR2 is YFSETQ. DNA for the CDR3: TGCGCCAGCAGCTTGGGCCTGAGCGGGGGGGCCTACAATGAGCAGTTCTTC. Translated, it gives CASSLGLSGGAYNEQFF.

This clonotype has a count of ten or more. The J gene is TRBJ2-1, the V gene TRBV11-2; D is possibly TRBD1 (6 bases). CDR1 is SGHAT, CDR2 FQNNGV, per germline. Trimming shortened V by 2 bases and J by 0 bases, and 11 bases separated the two germline ends. The CDR3 length is 16 residues. The CDR3 DNA follows: TGTGCCAGCAGCTTAATCGACAGGAGCTCCTACAATGAGCAGTTCTTC. Protein: CASSLIDRSSYNEQFF.